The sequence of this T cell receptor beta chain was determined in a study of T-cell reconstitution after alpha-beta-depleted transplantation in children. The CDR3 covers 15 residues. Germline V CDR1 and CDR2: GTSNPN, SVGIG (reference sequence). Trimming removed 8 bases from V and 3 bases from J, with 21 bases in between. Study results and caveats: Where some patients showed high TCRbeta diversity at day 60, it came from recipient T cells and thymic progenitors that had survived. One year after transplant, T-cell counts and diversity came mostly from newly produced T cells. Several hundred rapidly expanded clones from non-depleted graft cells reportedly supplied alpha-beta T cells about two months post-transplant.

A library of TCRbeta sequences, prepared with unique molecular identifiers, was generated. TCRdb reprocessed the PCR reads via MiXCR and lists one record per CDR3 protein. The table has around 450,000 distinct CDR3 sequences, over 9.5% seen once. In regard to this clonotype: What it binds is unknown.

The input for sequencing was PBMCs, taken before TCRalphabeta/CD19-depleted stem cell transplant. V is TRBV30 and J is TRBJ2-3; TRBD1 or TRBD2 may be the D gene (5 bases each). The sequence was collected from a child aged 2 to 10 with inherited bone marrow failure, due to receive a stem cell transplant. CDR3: CAALGWKRGTDTQYF. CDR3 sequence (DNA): TGTGCCGCACTGGGGTGGAAGAGGGGAACAGATACGCAGTATTTT.